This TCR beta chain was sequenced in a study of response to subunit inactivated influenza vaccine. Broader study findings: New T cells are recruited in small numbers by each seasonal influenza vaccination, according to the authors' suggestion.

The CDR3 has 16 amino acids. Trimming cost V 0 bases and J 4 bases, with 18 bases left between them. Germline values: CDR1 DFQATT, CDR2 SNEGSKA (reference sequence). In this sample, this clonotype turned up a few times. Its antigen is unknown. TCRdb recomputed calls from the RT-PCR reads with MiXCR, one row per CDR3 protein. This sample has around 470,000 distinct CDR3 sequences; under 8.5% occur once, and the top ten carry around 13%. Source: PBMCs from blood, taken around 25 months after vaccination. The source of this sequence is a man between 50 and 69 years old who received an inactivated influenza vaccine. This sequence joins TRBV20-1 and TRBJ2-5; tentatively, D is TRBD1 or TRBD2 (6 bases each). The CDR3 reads CSARDTRSEGGETQYF. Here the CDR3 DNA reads TGCAGTGCTAGAGACACCCGTTCAGAGGGGGGAGAGACCCAGTACTTC.